These T cell receptor beta chains were read from a single sample in a study of human T cells and chemical hapten exposure. From the RACE reads, TCRdb called clonotypes with MiXCR, one entry per CDR3 protein. The sample has 65,000 or so distinct CDR3 sequences, approximately 6.5% seen once. The sequencing input was whole blood. The receptors here all came from a female donor in good health. Some clones in this sample may be carry-over from other donors' samples. Each CDR3 is given with its conserved first and last residue. The D gene is left open where the match is weak. Expanded clones get a size class; other rows say once, few or many, or leave the size out.

J | size | D | V | DNA | CDR3
TRBJ2-4 | few | . | TRBV28 | TGTGCCAGCAGTTTATGGGGAGAGGGAGCCAAAAACATTCAGTACTTC | CASSLWGEGAKNIQYF
TRBJ1-5 | . | . | TRBV18 | TGTGCCAGCTCACCACAAAGTAGTGGGGCTCAGCCCCAGCATTTT | CASSPQSSGAQPQHF
TRBJ2-1 | many | . | TRBV28 | TGTGCCAGCAGTTTAATATTGGGTGAGCAGTTCTTC | CASSLILGEQFF
TRBJ2-3 | many | . | TRBV5-1 | TGCGCCAGCAGCTTGGTTCGGACAAGCACAGATACGCAGTATTTT | CASSLVRTSTDTQYF
TRBJ1-6 | many | . | TRBV12-3/TRBV12-4 | TGTGCCAGCAGTTTACAGGGTTTAGGCAATTCACCCCTCCACTTT | CASSLQGLGNSPLHF
TRBJ2-1 | many | . | TRBV2 | TGTGCCAGCAGAGAAACAGGTTACAATGAGCAGTTCTTC | CASRETGYNEQFF
TRBJ2-1 | many | . | TRBV5-1 | TGCGCCAGCAGCCCCTATCCGCATGGTGAGCAGTTCTTC | CASSPYPHGEQFF
TRBJ2-3 | . | TRBD1 | TRBV28 | TGTGCCAGCACCCAACAGGGGGCGAACACAGATACGCAGTATTTT | CASTQQGANTDTQYF
TRBJ2-3 | . | TRBD2 | TRBV6-2/TRBV6-3 | TGTGCCAGCAGTCCCGGGACTAGCGGGTTCACAGATACGCAGTATTTT | CASSPGTSGFTDTQYF
TRBJ1-5 | many | . | TRBV21-1 | TGTGCCAGCAGCAGAAAGCGCGGGGACAGGGACAGAGGAGTAAAAATCAGCCCCCAGCATTTT | CASSRKRGDRDRGVKISPQHF
TRBJ1-3 | few | . | TRBV5-1 | TGCGCCAGCACCGACGCGGAGGGAAACTCTGGAAACACCATATATTTT | CASTDAEGNSGNTIYF
TRBJ2-3 | few | . | TRBV24-1 | TGTGCCACCAAAGCAGGACTTAGCACAGATACGCAGTATTTT | CATKAGLSTDTQYF